The entry that follows covers one T cell receptor (beta chain) sequence. Its binding antigen is unknown. The record has no base qualities; no much larger clone is one base away. These data come from a study of beta chain features in type 1 diabetes (dated by TCRdb to the late 2010s). Study-wide context: No differences in mean age, gender distribution, total cell number or subset yield were found between patients and healthy donors. A total of approximately 110,000,000 sorted cells were examined across all samples, and a strong correlation was observed between cell number per subset and RNA yield. The study compared TCRB repertoires of sorted circulating CD4+ T cell subsets between recently diagnosed type 1 diabetes patients and matched healthy donors. Regulatory and stem cell-like memory subsets were obtained from only 8 patients and about eight healthy donors, while naive and central memory subsets were obtained from all 30 or so donors.

Each donor gave one peripheral blood draw, approximately 120 mL on average, collected into heparinised tubes. Using a panel that included CD45RO, CCR7, CD25, CD127, CD95 and CD27, naive, central memory, regulatory and stem cell-like memory CD4+ T cells were sorted on a BD FACSAria II. All sorted populations exceeded 95% purity. PBMCs were separated immediately by Lymphoprep density gradient centrifugation and were stained directly, without being cultured. So that batch effects would be minimized, each experiment stained and sorted samples in pairs, pairing one healthy donor with one patient. The entire isolated RNA was reverse transcribed using the High Capacity cDNA Reverse Transcription Kit, and thus expressed TCRB transcripts were sequenced. Deep immunoSEQ sequencing was applied to naive, central memory and regulatory T cell samples, giving an average of roughly 3.6 million total reads per sample. Sorted cells were lysed in RLT buffer and RNA was extracted with DNase-treated RNeasy Micro or Mini kits, depending on cell number. Each cell subset was processed on its own to prevent cross-contamination, while patient and healthy donor samples were processed together. The immunoSEQ multiplex PCR was used to amplify TCRB sequences from cDNA, yielding 87-bp fragments that span the CDR3 region. Sequencing of the amplicons was done on the Illumina HiSeq platform. The study's own analysis went as follows. PCR bias was corrected computationally using synthetic template baselines, and reads within Hamming distance 2 were collapsed, with unmergeable singletons discarded. Reads were aligned to IMGT to assign V, D and J genes, CDR3 length, and insertions or deletions at six rearrangement sites. Within each subset, clonotype counts were normalized to sorted cell number, after which true diversity and Gini coefficients were computed with the tcR R package. The overlap coefficient, calculated on TCRB nucleotide sequences, was used to measure repertoire sharing. In its TCRdb copy, this immuneACCESS table keeps in-frame sequences only and misses some clones. Where compared with another copy, unresolved V genes explain less than half of these, and the others have no known cause. From that table come the V and J calls and clone size; the DNA was used to work out D and trimming. Recorded for this sample are 95,000 to 150,000 clones; about 16% of them occurred a single time. Approximately 2.2% of the sample is in the top ten clones.

Per the germline V gene, MGHRA is the CDR1 and YSYEKL is the CDR2. Counted from cysteine to phenylalanine, this CDR3 has 18 amino acids. The only DNA kept is the CDR3, 54 bases in frame from the first base. Unmatched junction bases come to 9, with V trimmed by 4 bases and J by 0 bases. What the work shows at the level of the full study, not this receptor alone: Shorter templates might be favored by PCR, yet because patient and control samples were amplified and corrected together, any such skew would affect both groups equally. Because cDNA was sequenced instead of genomic DNA, activated cells with high expression could be over-represented, although the groups did not differ in activation or CD3 levels. HLA sub-analyses involved small numbers of individuals, so any influence of HLA type on TCRB rearrangement remained unresolved. Patients with type 1 diabetes made fewer insertions and deleted more nucleotides at VDJ recombination sites, implying thymic rearrangement abnormalities. The naive, central memory and regulatory TCRB repertoires appeared to resemble one another more closely among patients than among healthy donors. In all four CD4+ subsets, TCRB CDR3 length was moderately but significantly shorter in type 1 diabetes patients.

Source material: central memory CD4+ T cells from blood. The sequence came from a man aged 25-45 years with type 1 diabetes. The rearranged segments are TRBV4-1 and TRBJ2-6; 7 nucleotides in the junction match TRBD2. The CDR3 amino acid sequence is: CASSRRWEGASGANVLTF. The nucleotide sequence reads as follows: TGCGCCAGCAGCCGAAGGTGGGAGGGCGCCTCTGGGGCCAACGTCCTGACTTTC.